Sequencing of this T cell receptor beta chain was carried out in a study of T cells in localized non-small cell lung cancer. Notes on the study in general: Within adjacent lung there appeared a median approximately 59 of the top 100 tumor clones. Those with higher blood T cell density had longer overall survival.

On this clone itself: The antigen is not known.

Here immunoSEQ multiplex PCR was the method, and the copy in TCRdb shows in-frame clones only, minus some. The data show about 41,000 clones, more than 85% seen once. The ends lost 4 bases at V and 3 bases at J; junction bases unmatched: 3. This CDR3 spans 14 amino acids. Germline V gene sequence: CDR1 WNHNN, CDR2 SYGVQD (reference sequence). The genes are TRBV10-1 and TRBJ2-3; 8 nucleotides agree with TRBD2. Specimen: peripheral blood, collected before any cancer treatment. The clonotype originates from a woman between 18 and 49 years old with stage III lung adenocarcinoma. The CDR3 spells CASSVSGVTDTQYF. Here the CDR3 DNA reads TGCGCCAGCAGTGTTAGCGGGGTAACAGATACGCAGTATTTT.